Each of the 10 T cell receptor beta chains below was sequenced from the same sample in a study of regulatory T cells in long-lasting Graves disease. Documented time point: persistent/refractory GD, antithyroid drugs over 5 years with positive TRAb. RNA extracted from PBMCs served as the sequencing template. Libraries of TCR beta came from iRepertoire HTBI primers plus Arm-PCR of CDR3 regions. One entry per CDR3 protein results from TCRdb running MiXCR on the multiplex PCR reads. In the table there are about 470,000 distinct CDR3 sequences, around 21% of which are singletons. The sequenced sample was peripheral blood mononuclear cells (PBMCs), obtained when the disease was refractory, from a patient treated with antithyroid drugs. The receptors stem from a female donor with Graves disease.

The table lists this clonotype with many counts. V usage is TRBV28 and J usage is TRBJ2-7; the match to TRBD2 covers 9 bases. J was trimmed by 7 bases and V by 6 bases; bases with no gene match: 10. Looked up from germline, CDR1 is MDHEN and CDR2 is SYDVKM. This CDR3 is 14 amino acids long. The CDR3 sequence: CASSSGRPRLEQYF. The CDR3 DNA sequence: TGTGCCAGCAGCAGCGGGAGGCCACGTTTAGAGCAGTACTTC.

This clonotype was seen repeatedly, ten times or more. The V gene is TRBV28, the J gene TRBJ1-2, with 8 positions matching TRBD1. V trimming: 6 bases; J trimming: 4 bases; junction bases outside the gene matches: 10. The CDR3 length is 15 residues. CDR1 and CDR2 (germline): MDHEN, SYDVKM. The CDR3, as DNA: TGTGCCAGCAGAAACCAACAGGGGGGTCGCTATGGCTACACCTTC. It specifies CASRNQQGGRYGYTF.

This clonotype has a handful of counts. The chain is built from TRBV6-5 and TRBJ2-7; D not certain. Per the germline V gene, CDR1 is MNHEY and CDR2 is SVGAGI. The V and J ends lost 0 bases and 5 bases respectively, with 8 bases between them. This CDR3 has 13 amino acids. The CDR3 region has the DNA TGTGCCAGCAGTTACTCCCCCAGTGACGAGCAGTACTTC. Encoded protein: CASSYSPSDEQYF.

This clonotype was detected ten times or more. The chain employs TRBV28 and TRBJ1-5, with no clear D. Germline CDR1 MDHEN, CDR2 SYDVKM. Trimming pared 4 bases from V and 0 bases from J, leaving 13 bases between. The CDR3 runs to 16 residues. CDR3 in DNA: TGTGCCAGCAGTTCCCGGACGTGGTATAGCAATCAGCCCCAGCATTTT. Translated, it gives CASSSRTWYSNQPQHF.

This clonotype appeared many times. Here the CDR3 DNA reads TGTGCCAGCAGTTACTCGCACGAGCAGTACTTC. This translates into CASSYSHEQYF. V is TRBV6-2 or TRBV6-3 and J is TRBJ2-7; D gene unclear. Germline lookup yields CDR1 MNHEY and CDR2 SVGEGT. Trimming took off 0 bases at V and 5 bases at J, with 2 bases between the two ends. This CDR3 is 11 amino acids long.

This clonotype was picked up a small number of times. The V and J genes are TRBV3-1 and TRBJ1-1; D is undetermined. Germline V gives CDR1 LGHDT, CDR2 YNNKEL (reference sequence). This CDR3 region has 15 residues. V was clipped by 0 bases and J by 2 bases, with 10 bases between them. CDR3 amino acids: CASSQEWVLNTEAFF. Written as DNA, the CDR3 is TGTGCCAGCAGCCAAGAATGGGTTCTAAACACTGAAGCTTTCTTT.

The gene calls are TRBV20-1 and TRBJ1-6; maybe TRBD1 (6 bases). Trimming removed 3 bases at V and 9 bases at J, with 18 bases between. Looked up from germline, CDR1 is DFQATT and CDR2 is SNEGSKA (reference sequence). The CDR3 is made up of 15 amino acids. The CDR3 here is CSASLIGGRSSPLHF. The CDR3 region has the DNA TGCAGTGCTAGCCTAATAGGGGGTCGGAGTTCACCCCTCCACTTT.

This clonotype came up many times. At one boundary the junction diverges from the germline segment, which might be a read error. The chain joins TRBV28 to TRBJ1-1; TRBD1 might be the D (5 bases). This CDR3 spans 13 amino acids. Germline values: CDR1 MDHEN, CDR2 SYDVKM. The CDR3 nucleotides are TGTGCCACCTCCGGGACCCCGAACGCTGAAGCTTTCTTT. Amino acids: CATSGTPNAEAFF.

This rearrangement joins TRBV20-1 to TRBJ1-5, with a possible D match to TRBD1 (6 bases). Between the trimmed V and J ends, which lost 4 bases and 3 bases, there was a span of 10 bases. Germline values: CDR1 DFQATT, CDR2 SNEGSKA (reference sequence). The CDR3 spans 13 residues. CDR3 amino acids: CSATGQLNQPQHF. In DNA form, the CDR3 reads TGCAGTGCTACCGGACAGCTCAATCAGCCCCAGCATTTT.

Concerning this clonotype itself: Just one base apart from a much larger clone, this may be a read error. V usage is TRBV29-1 and J usage is TRBJ2-5; D might be TRBD2 (5 bases). Germline values: CDR1 SQVTM, CDR2 ANQGSEA. This CDR3 comprises 14 residues. V dropped 7 bases and J dropped 4 bases, with 19 bases sitting between them. The CDR3 is CSAVRAEVLETQYF. CDR3 nucleotides: TGCAGCGCTGTGAGGGCTGAAGTGTTAGAGACCCAGTACTTC.